The clone carrying this TCR beta chain appeared once. The CDR3 contains 16 residues. Germline V lookup: CDR1 MNHNS, CDR2 SASEGT. J gave up 2 bases and V 3 bases, and 4 bases lay outside the gene matches. Data came from immunoSEQ multiplex PCR; TCRdb stores just in-frame clones and leaves some out. The table includes some 240,000 clones, around 90% detected once. The treatment here: roughly 19 received Ad26.COV2.S at low or high dose, single or two shots; about five received placebo; per-sample allocation not given. Day 63 after the first vaccine or placebo injection was the time point for sampling. The data derive from a study of Ad26.COV2.S vaccination and SARS-CoV-2 variants.

V usage is TRBV6-1 and J usage is TRBJ2-3, with 11 nucleotides matching TRBD2. The TCR sequence derives from a person between 18 and 59 years old who received the Ad26.COV2.S COVID-19 vaccine or a placebo. The sequences come from peripheral blood, collected in a trial of Ad26.COV2.S vaccine versus placebo. CDR3 residues: CASSDQGLAATDTQYF. Here the CDR3 DNA reads TGTGCCAGCAGTGATCAGGGACTAGCGGCCACAGATACGCAGTATTTT.